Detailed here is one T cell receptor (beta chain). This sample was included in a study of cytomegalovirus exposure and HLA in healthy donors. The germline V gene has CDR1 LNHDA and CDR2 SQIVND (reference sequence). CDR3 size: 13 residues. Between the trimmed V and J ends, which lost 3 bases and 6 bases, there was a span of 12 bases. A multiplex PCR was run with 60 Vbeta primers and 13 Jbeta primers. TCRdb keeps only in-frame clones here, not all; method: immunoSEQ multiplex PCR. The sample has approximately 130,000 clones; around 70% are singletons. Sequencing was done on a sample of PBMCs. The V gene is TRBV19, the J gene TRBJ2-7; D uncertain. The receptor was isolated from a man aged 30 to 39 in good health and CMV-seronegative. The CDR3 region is CASSIVWLGEQYF. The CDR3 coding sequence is TGTGCCAGTAGTATCGTATGGCTAGGCGAGCAGTACTTC.